These T cell receptor beta chains were read from a single sample in a study of T cells in pancreatic ductal adenocarcinoma. The table came from immunoSEQ multiplex PCR; TCRdb's copy has only in-frame clones and leaves some out. The sample yields approximately 11,000 clones, 75% to 90% seen once. The source material was PBMCs. Receptors were obtained from a human donor with pancreatic ductal adenocarcinoma. CDR3s include the opening cysteine and the closing phenylalanine or tryptophan. A D gene is named only where the DNA matches it firmly. The size of a clone is reported for some rows only, either as once, few or many, or as a class for expanded clones.

>TRBV4-2|TRBJ2-1|NA|NA
CASSQATGTRYNEQFF
TGTGCCAGCAGCCAAGCGACCGGGACACGATACAATGAGCAGTTCTTC
>TRBV9|TRBJ2-3|TRBD2|NA
CASGLDRGGDTQYF
TGTGCCAGCGGCCTAGATCGGGGGGGTGATACGCAGTATTTT
>TRBV2|TRBJ2-3|TRBD2|few
CASSASGGQVDTQYF
TGTGCCAGCAGTGCATCGGGAGGGCAAGTAGATACGCAGTATTTT
>TRBV5-1|TRBJ2-2|TRBD2|NA
CASSGAGGQLNTGELFF
TGCGCCAGCAGCGGGGCGGGGGGCCAGTTGAACACCGGGGAGCTGTTTTTT
>TRBV5-8|TRBJ1-1|NA|NA
CASNPRRGTWNTEAFF
TGTGCCAGCAACCCAAGACGGGGAACCTGGAACACTGAAGCTTTCTTT
>TRBV6-5|TRBJ1-2|NA|NA
CASSFPDSYGYTF
TGTGCCAGCAGTTTCCCGGACAGCTATGGCTACACCTTC
>TRBV7-2|TRBJ2-3|NA|NA
CASSFGGGEDTQYF
TGTGCCAGCAGCTTCGGTGGGGGCGAGGATACGCAGTATTTT
>TRBV6-1|TRBJ2-7|NA|NA
CASSGKGSEQYF
TGTGCCAGCAGCGGGAAGGGAAGCGAGCAGTACTTC
>TRBV4-1|TRBJ2-3|NA|NA
CASSQRWRRASTDTQYF
TGCGCCAGCAGCCAACGTTGGAGGAGAGCATCCACAGATACGCAGTATTTT
>TRBV7-2|TRBJ1-4|NA|NA
CASSPVRSGKLFF
TGTGCCAGCAGCCCCGTCCGGAGTGGAAAACTGTTTTTT
>TRBV11-2|TRBJ1-3|TRBD1|NA
CASSLTGATGGTIYF
TGTGCCAGCAGCCTAACAGGGGCGACGGGAGGCACCATATATTTT
>TRBV4-2|TRBJ2-2|NA|NA
CASSPYSGGGTGELFF
TGTGCCAGCAGCCCCTACTCCGGTGGGGGCACCGGGGAGCTGTTTTTT
>TRBV2|TRBJ2-4|NA|NA
CASRPTGTEKNIQYF
TGTGCCAGCAGGCCAACCGGGACGGAGAAAAACATTCAGTACTTC
>TRBV10-3|TRBJ2-3|NA|NA
CAIRQDDSLSTDTQYF
TGTGCCATCAGACAGGATGACTCGCTTAGCACAGATACGCAGTATTTT
>TRBV7-9|TRBJ2-2|TRBD2|once
CASSLDGLAANTGELFF
TGTGCCAGCAGCTTAGACGGTCTAGCGGCGAACACCGGGGAGCTGTTTTTT
>TRBV2|TRBJ1-1|NA|NA
CASSGEDSLEAFF
TGTGCCAGCAGTGGAGAGGACTCCCTTGAAGCTTTCTTT
>TRBV7-2|TRBJ1-5|NA|NA
CASSFIGDNQPQHF
TGTGCCAGCAGCTTCATAGGGGACAATCAGCCCCAGCATTTT
>TRBV19|TRBJ1-4|NA|NA
CASSIPRGRGRAEGEKLFF
TGTGCCAGTAGTATACCCCGGGGCAGGGGAAGAGCAGAAGGTGAAAAACTGTTTTTT
>TRBV6-6|TRBJ2-2|TRBD1|NA
CASSAGQVTGELFF
TGTGCCAGCAGTGCGGGACAGGTCACCGGGGAGCTGTTTTTT
>TRBV6-1|TRBJ1-5|NA|NA
CASRGLGRGNQPQHF
TGTGCCAGCAGGGGGCTTGGCAGGGGAAATCAGCCCCAGCATTTT
>TRBV28|TRBJ1-5|NA|NA
CASSRGGSGNQPQHF
TGTGCCAGCAGCCGAGGGGGGTCTGGCAATCAGCCCCAGCATTTT
>TRBV27|TRBJ1-2|NA|NA
CASSWTANYGYTF
TGTGCCAGCAGTTGGACAGCTAACTATGGCTACACCTTC
>TRBV9|TRBJ2-3|NA|NA
CASSVRRGGGADTQYF
TGTGCCAGCAGCGTCAGGCGGGGAGGGGGGGCAGATACGCAGTATTTT
>TRBV18|TRBJ1-2|TRBD1|NA
CASSPDRGEGYTF
TGTGCCAGCTCACCTGACAGGGGTGAGGGCTACACCTTC